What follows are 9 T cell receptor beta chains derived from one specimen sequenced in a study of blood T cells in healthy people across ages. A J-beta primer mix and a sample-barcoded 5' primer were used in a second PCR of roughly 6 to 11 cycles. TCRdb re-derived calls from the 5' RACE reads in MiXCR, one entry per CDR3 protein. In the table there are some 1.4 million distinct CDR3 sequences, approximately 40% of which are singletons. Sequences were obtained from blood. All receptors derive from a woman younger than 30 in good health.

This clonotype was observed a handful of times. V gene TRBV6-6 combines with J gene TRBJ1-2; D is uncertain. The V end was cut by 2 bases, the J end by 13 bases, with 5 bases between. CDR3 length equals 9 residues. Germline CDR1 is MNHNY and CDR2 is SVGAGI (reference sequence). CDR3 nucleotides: TGTGCCAGCAGTTACCCCCCCACCTTC. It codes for CASSYPPTF.

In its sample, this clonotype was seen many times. The CDR3 loop reads CSVEDGGLSYNEQFF. CDR3 nucleotide sequence: TGCAGCGTTGAAGACGGGGGCCTATCCTACAATGAGCAGTTCTTC. The rearrangement uses TRBV29-1 and TRBJ2-1, with D perhaps assigned TRBD1 or TRBD2 (6 bases each). V was trimmed by 0 bases and J by 1 base, leaving 10 bases between them. CDR1 is SQVTM and CDR2 is ANQGSEA in the germline V gene. This CDR3 is 15 amino acids long.

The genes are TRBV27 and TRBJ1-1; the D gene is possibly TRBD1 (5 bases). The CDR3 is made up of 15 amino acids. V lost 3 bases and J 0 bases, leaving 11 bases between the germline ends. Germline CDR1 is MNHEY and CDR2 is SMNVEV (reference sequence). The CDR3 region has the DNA TGTGCCAGCAGTTTGAGACAGCCCATGAACACTGAAGCTTTCTTT. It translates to CASSLRQPMNTEAFF.

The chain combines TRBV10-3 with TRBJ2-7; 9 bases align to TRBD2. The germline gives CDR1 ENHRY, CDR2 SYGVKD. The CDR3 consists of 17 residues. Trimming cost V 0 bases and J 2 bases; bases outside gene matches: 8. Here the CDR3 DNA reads TGTGCCATCAGTGAGTCGGCGGCTAGCGGGGATACCTACGAGCAGTACTTC. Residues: CAISESAASGDTYEQYF.

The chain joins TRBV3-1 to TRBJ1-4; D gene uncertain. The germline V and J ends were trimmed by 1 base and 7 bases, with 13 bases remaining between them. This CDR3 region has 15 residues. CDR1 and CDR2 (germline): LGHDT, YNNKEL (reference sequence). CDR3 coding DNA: TGTGCCAGCAGCCAAGGCCCAGGTGACCGTGAAAAACTGTTTTTT. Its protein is CASSQGPGDREKLFF.

The CDR3 DNA reads as TGTGCCAGCAGTTTCTATACGATGAATGACAAAGATACGCAGTATTTT. Its translation is CASSFYTMNDKDTQYF. This chain links TRBV27 with TRBJ2-3; D remains ambiguous. Deletions cut 3 bases from V and 5 bases from J, with 18 bases between. CDR3 length: 16 residues. The V gene's germline CDR1 is MNHEY and CDR2 SMNVEV (reference sequence).

CDR3 protein: CASQTSGSWDEQFF. CDR3 coding DNA: TGTGCCAGCCAAACTAGCGGATCATGGGATGAGCAGTTCTTC. This chain joins TRBV2 and TRBJ2-1; 8 bases align to TRBD2. Germline V gives CDR1 SNHLY, CDR2 FYNNEI. The V gene end was trimmed by 8 bases and the J gene end by 8 bases; junction bases not matched to a gene: 11. The CDR3 is made up of 14 amino acids.

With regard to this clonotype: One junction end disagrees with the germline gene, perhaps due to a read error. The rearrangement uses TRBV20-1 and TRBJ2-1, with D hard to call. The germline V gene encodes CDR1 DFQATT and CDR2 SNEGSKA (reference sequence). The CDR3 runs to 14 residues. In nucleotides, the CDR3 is TGCGGTGCTAGAGAGGTGCTCCTTCTGGATGAGCAGTTCTTC. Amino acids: CGAREVLLLDEQFF.

In nucleotides, the CDR3 is TGTGCCAGCAGTTACTCGTACCGGCTGGAGAGCCCAGATACGCAGTATTTT. It translates to CASSYSYRLESPDTQYF. This chain connects TRBV6-6 to TRBJ2-3, with D uncertain. V lost 0 bases to trimming and J lost 4 bases, with 17 bases between them. CDR1 MNHNY and CDR2 SVGAGI come from the germline V gene (reference sequence). CDR3 length equals 17 residues.